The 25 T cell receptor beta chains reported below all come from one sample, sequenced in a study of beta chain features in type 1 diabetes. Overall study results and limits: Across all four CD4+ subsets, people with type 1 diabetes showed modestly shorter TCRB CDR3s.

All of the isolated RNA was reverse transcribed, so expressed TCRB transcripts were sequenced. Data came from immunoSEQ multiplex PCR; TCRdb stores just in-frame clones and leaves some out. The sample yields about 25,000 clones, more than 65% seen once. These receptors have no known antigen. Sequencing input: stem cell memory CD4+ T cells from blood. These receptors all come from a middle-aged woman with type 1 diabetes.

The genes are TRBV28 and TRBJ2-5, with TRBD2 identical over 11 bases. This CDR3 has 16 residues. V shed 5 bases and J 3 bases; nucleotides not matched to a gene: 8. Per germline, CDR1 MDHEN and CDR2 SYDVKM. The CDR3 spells CASSRGLAVTEETQYF. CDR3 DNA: TGTGCCAGCAGTAGGGGACTAGCGGTAACTGAAGAGACCCAGTACTTC. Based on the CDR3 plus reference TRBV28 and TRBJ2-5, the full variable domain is DVKVTQSSRYLVKRTGEKVFLECVQDMDHENMFWYRQDPGLGLRLIYFSYDVKMKEKGDIPEGYSVSREKKERFSLILESASTNQTSMYLCASSRGLAVTEETQYFGPGTRLLVL.

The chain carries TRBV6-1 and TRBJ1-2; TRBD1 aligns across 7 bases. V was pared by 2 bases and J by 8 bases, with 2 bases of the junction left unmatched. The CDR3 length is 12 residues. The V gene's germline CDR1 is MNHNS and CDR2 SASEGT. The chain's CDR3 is CASSEQGDGYTF. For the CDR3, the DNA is TGTGCCAGCAGTGAACAGGGGGACGGCTACACCTTC.

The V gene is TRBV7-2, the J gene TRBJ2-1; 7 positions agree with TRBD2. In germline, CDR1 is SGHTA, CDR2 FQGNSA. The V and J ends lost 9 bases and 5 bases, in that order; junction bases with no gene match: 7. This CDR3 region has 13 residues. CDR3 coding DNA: TGTGCCAGTGCTAGCGGCTCTCACAATGAGCAGTTCTTC. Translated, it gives CASASGSHNEQFF.

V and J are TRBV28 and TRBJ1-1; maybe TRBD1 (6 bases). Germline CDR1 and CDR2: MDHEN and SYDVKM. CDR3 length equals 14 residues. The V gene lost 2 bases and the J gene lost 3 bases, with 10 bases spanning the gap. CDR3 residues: CASSLGTPHTEAFF. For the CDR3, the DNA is TGTGCCAGCAGTTTAGGGACACCCCACACTGAAGCTTTCTTT.

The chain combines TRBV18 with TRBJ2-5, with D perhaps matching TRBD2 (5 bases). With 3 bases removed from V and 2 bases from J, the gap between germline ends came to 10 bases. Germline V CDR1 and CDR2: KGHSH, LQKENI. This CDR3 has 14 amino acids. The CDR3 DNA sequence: TGTGCCAGCTCACCGAATCCGGGGCAAGAGACCCAGTACTTC. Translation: CASSPNPGQETQYF.

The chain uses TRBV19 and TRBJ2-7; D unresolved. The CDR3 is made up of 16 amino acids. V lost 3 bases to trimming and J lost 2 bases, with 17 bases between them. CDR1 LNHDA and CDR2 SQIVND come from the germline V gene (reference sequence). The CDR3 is CASSISVGSQAYEQYF. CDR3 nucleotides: TGTGCCAGTAGTATCTCGGTCGGGTCTCAAGCCTACGAGCAGTACTTC.

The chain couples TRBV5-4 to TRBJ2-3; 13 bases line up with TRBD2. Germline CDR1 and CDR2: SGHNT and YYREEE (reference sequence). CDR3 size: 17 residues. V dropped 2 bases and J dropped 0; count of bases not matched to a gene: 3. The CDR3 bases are TGTGCCAGCAGCTTAGGGACTAGCGGGACTAGCACAGATACGCAGTATTTT. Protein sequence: CASSLGTSGTSTDTQYF. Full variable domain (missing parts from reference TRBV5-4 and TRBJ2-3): ETGVTQSPTHLIKTRGQQVTLRCSSQSGHNTVSWYQQALGQGPQFIFQYYREEENGRGNFPPRFSGLQFPNYSSELNVNALELDDSALYLCASSLGTSGTSTDTQYFGPGTRLTVL.

The chain's CDR3 is CASSDRPGTREEQFF. The CDR3 region has the DNA TGCGCCAGCAGCGACCGCCCCGGGACTAGGGAGGAGCAGTTCTTC. This rearrangement joins TRBV4-1 to TRBJ2-1, with 8 bases matching TRBD2. The ends lost 5 bases at V and 10 bases at J; junction bases unmatched: 13. Germline CDR1 is MGHRA and CDR2 is YSYEKL. This CDR3 has 15 amino acids.

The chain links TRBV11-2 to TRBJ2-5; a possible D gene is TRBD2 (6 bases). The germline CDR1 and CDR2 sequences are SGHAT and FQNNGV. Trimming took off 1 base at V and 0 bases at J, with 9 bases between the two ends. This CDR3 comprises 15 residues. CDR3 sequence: CASSLVRDYQETQYF. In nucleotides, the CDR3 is TGTGCCAGCAGCTTAGTGAGGGACTACCAAGAGACCCAGTACTTC. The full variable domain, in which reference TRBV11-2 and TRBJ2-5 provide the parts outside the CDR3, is EAGVAQSPRYKIIEKRQSVAFWCNPISGHATLYWYQQILGQGPKLLIQFQNNGVVDDSQLPKDRFSAERLKGVDSTLKIQPAKLEDSAVYLCASSLVRDYQETQYFGPGTRLLVL.

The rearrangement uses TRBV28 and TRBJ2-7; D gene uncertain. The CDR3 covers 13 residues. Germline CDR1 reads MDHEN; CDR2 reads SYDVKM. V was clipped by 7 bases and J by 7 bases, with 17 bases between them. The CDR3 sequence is CASTVGRSWEQYF. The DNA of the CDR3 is TGTGCCAGCACTGTTGGCAGGTCATGGGAGCAGTACTTC.

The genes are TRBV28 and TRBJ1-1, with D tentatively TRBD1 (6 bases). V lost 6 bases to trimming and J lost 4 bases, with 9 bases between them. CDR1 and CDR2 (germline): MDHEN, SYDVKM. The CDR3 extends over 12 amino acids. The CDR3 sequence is CASSTGSTEAFF. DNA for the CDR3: TGTGCCAGCAGCACAGGGAGCACTGAAGCTTTCTTT.

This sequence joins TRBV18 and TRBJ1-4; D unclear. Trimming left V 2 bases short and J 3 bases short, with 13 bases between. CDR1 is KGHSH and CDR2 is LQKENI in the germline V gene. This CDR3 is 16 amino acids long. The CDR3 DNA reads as TGTGCCAGCTCACCATCGACTGTCGCCGCTAATGAAAAACTGTTTTTT. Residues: CASSPSTVAANEKLFF.

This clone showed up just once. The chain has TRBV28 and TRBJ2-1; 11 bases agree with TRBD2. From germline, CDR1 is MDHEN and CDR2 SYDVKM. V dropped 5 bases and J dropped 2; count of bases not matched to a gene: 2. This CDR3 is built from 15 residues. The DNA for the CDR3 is TGTGCCAGCAGTAGGGGACTAGCGGCCTACAATGAGCAGTTCTTC. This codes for CASSRGLAAYNEQFF.

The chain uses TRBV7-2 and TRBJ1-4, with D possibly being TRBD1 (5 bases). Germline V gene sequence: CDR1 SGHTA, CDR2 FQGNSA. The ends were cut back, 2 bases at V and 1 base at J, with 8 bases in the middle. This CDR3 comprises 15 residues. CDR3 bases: TGTGCCAGCAGCTTACAGGGAGGAACTAATGAAAAACTGTTTTTT. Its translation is CASSLQGGTNEKLFF.

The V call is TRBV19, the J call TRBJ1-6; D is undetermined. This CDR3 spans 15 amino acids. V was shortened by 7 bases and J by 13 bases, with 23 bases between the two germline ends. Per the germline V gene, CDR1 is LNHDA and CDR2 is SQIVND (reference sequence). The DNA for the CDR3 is TGTGCCAGTACTGACCCGGGGAGGACGGGTCTGCCCCTCCACTTT. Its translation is CASTDPGRTGLPLHF.

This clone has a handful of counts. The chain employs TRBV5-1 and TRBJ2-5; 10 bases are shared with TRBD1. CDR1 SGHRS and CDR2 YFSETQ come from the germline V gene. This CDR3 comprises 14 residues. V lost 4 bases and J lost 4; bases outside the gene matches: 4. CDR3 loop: CASSGQGVGETQYF. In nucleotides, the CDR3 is TGCGCCAGCAGCGGACAGGGGGTTGGAGAGACCCAGTACTTC. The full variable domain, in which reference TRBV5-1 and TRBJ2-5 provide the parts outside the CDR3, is KAGVTQTPRYLIKTRGQQVTLSCSPISGHRSVSWYQQTPGQGLQFLFEYFSETQRNKGNFPGRFSGRQFSNSRSEMNVSTLELGDSALYLCASSGQGVGETQYFGPGTRLLVL.

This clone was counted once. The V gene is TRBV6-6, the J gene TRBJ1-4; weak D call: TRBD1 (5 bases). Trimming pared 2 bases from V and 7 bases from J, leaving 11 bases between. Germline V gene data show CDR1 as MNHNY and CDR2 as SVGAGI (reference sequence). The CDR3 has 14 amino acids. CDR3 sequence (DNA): TGTGCCAGCAGTTACGACCGCCAGGGTGAAAAACTGTTTTTT. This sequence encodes CASSYDRQGEKLFF.

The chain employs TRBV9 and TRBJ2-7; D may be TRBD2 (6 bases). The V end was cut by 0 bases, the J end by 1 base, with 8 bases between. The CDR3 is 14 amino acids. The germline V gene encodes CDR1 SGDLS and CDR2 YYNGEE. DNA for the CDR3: TGTGCCAGCAGCGTAGGGGGACTTTCCTACGAGCAGTACTTC. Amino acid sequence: CASSVGGLSYEQYF.

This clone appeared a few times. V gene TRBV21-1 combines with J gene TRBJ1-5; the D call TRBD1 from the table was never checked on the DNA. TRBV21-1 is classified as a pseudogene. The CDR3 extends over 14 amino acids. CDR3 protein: CASSLDRGNQPQHF. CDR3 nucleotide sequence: TGTGCCAGCAGCCTAGACAGGGGCAATCAGCCCCAGCATTTT.

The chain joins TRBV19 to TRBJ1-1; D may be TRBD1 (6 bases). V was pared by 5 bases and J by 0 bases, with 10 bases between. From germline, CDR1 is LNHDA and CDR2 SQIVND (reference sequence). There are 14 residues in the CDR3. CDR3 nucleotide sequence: TGTGCCAGTAGTGGGGACATCTTGAACACTGAAGCTTTCTTT. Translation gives CASSGDILNTEAFF.

CDR3 residues: CASSQDLTGDIYGYTF. As DNA, the CDR3 is TGCGCCAGCAGCCAAGATTTGACAGGGGATATCTATGGCTACACCTTC. V usage is TRBV4-1 and J usage is TRBJ1-2; TRBD1 matches 8 bases. The CDR3 is 16 amino acids. The V and J ends lost 0 bases and 4 bases, in that order; junction bases with no gene match: 7. Looked up from germline, CDR1 is MGHRA and CDR2 is YSYEKL.

The CDR3 nucleotides are TGTGCCAGCAGCCAAGATCCAGGGGACGACTATGGCTACACCTTC. Translated: CASSQDPGDDYGYTF. The genes are TRBV7-9 and TRBJ1-2; a weak D match, TRBD1 (6 bases). The CDR3 spans 15 residues. Trimming cost V 5 bases and J 3 bases, with 16 bases left between them. The germline gives CDR1 SEHNR, CDR2 FQNEAQ (reference sequence).

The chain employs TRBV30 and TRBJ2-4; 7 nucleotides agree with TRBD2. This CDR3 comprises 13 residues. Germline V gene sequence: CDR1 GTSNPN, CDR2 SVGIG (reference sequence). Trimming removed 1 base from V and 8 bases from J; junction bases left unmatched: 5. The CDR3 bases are TGTGCCTGGAGTGGGGGGGGAGGTGACATTCAGTACTTC. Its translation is CAWSGGGGDIQYF.

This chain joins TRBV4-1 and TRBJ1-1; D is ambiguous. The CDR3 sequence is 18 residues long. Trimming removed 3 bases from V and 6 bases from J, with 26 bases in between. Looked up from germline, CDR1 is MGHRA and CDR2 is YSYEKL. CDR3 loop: CASSHSSPDALRSAEAFF. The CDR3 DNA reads TGCGCCAGCAGCCATTCTTCTCCAGACGCGTTAAGGAGCGCTGAAGCTTTCTTT.

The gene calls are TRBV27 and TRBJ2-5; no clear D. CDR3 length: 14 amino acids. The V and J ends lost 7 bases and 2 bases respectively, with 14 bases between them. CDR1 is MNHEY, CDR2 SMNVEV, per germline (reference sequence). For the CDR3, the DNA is TGTGCCAGCACCCCCAGCGAAGGACAAGAGACCCAGTACTTC. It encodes CASTPSEGQETQYF.